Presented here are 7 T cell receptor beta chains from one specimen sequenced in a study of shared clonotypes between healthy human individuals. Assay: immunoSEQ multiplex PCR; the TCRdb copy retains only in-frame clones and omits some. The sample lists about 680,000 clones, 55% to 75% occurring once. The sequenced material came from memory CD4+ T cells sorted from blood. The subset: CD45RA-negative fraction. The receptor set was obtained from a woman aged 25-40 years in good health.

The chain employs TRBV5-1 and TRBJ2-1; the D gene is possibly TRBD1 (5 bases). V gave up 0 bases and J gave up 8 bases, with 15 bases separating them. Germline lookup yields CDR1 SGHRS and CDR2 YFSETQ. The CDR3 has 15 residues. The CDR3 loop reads CASSLGIGVLHEQFF. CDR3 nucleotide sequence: TGCGCCAGCAGCTTGGGTATAGGGGTTTTGCATGAGCAGTTCTTC.

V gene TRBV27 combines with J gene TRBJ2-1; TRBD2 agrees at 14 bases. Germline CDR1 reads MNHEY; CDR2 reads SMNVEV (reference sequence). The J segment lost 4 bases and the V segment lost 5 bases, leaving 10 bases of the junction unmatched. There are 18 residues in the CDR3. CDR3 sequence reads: CASSTSPGLAGEYNEQFF. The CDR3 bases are TGTGCCAGCAGTACTAGCCCGGGACTAGCGGGGGAATACAATGAGCAGTTCTTC.

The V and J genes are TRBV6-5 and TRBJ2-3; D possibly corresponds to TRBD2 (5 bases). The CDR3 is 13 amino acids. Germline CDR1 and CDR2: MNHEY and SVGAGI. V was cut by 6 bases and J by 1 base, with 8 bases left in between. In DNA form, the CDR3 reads TGTGCCAGCAGCACTAGGGGCACAGATACGCAGTATTTT. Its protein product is CASSTRGTDTQYF.

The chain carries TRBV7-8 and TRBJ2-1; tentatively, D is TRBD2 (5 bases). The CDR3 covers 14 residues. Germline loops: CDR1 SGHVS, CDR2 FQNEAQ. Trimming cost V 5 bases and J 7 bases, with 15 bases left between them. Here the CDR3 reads CASSRTLGENEQFF. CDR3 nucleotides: TGTGCCAGCAGCCGGACGCTGGGAGAGAATGAGCAGTTCTTC.

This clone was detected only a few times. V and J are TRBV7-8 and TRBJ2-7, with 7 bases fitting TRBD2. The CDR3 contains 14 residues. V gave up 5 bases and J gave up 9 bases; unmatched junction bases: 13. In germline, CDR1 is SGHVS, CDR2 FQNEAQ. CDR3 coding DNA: TGTGCCAGCAGCAGGAGCGGGGCAAGGGACGCGCAGTACTTC. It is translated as CASSRSGARDAQYF.

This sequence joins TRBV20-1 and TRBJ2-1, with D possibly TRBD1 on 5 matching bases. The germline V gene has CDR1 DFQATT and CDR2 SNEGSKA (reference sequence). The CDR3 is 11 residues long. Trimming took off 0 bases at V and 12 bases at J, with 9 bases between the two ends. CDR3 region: CSARDRVRQFF. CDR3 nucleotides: TGCAGTGCTAGAGACAGGGTCCGGCAGTTCTTC.

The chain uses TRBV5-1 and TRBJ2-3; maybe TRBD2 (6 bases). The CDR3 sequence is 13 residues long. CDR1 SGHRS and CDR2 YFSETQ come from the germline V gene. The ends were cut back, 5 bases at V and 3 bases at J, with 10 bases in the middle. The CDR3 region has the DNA TGCGCCAGCAGGGACGGGAGTACAGATACGCAGTATTTT. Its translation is CASRDGSTDTQYF.